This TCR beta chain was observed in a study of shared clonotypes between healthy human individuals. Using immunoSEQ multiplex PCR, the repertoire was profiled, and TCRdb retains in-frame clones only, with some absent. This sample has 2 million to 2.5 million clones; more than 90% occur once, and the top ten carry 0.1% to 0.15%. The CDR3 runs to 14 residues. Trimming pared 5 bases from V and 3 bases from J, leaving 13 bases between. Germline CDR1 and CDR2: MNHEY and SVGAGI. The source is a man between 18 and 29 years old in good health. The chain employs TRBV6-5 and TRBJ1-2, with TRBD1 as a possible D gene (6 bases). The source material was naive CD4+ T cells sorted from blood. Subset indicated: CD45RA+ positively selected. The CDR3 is CASSGTGFYYGYTF. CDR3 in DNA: TGTGCCAGCAGTGGAACAGGGTTTTACTATGGCTACACCTTC.